This passage covers 7 T cell receptor beta chains from one sample sequenced in a study of Ad26.COV2.S vaccination and SARS-CoV-2 variants. The table came from immunoSEQ multiplex PCR; TCRdb's copy has only in-frame clones and leaves some out. This sample has approximately 300,000 clones, with around four fifths found just once. The treatment is: 19 received Ad26.COV2.S at low or high dose, single or two shots; roughly five received placebo; per-sample allocation not given. Sampling was done on day 63 after the first vaccine or placebo injection. The sequences come from peripheral blood, collected in a trial of Ad26.COV2.S vaccine versus placebo. The receptors originated from a person aged 18-60 years who received the Ad26.COV2.S COVID-19 vaccine or a placebo.

J is TRBJ2-3 and V is TRBV29-1; TRBD1 matches 10 bases. Germline V gene sequence: CDR1 SQVTM, CDR2 ANQGSEA. V dropped 3 bases and J dropped 0; count of bases not matched to a gene: 9. This CDR3 is 17 amino acids long. The DNA of the CDR3 is TGCAGCGTTGATTTAGGGACAGGGGCAGCTAGCACAGATACGCAGTATTTT. This sequence encodes CSVDLGTGAASTDTQYF.

The V gene is TRBV5-1, the J gene TRBJ1-1, with D perhaps TRBD1 (5 bases). With 3 bases removed from V and 4 bases from J, the gap between germline ends came to 13 bases. The CDR3 extends over 14 amino acids. Germline loops: CDR1 SGHRS, CDR2 YFSETQ. CDR3 amino acids: CASSSAGFGTEAFF. For the CDR3, the DNA is TGCGCCAGCAGCTCAGCAGGGTTCGGCACTGAAGCTTTCTTT.

The gene calls are TRBV19 and TRBJ2-2; D may be TRBD2 (5 bases). The CDR3 runs to 14 residues. V lost 6 bases and J lost 4, with 12 bases in between. CDR1 is LNHDA and CDR2 is SQIVND in the germline V gene (reference sequence). CDR3 amino acids: CASRLRGSTGELFF. The DNA for the CDR3 is TGTGCCAGTAGGTTACGGGGTAGCACCGGGGAGCTGTTTTTT.

J is TRBJ1-4 and V is TRBV20-1; D remains unclear. Looked up from germline, CDR1 is DFQATT and CDR2 is SNEGSKA (reference sequence). This CDR3 spans 10 amino acids. Trimming took off 3 bases at V and 8 bases at J, with 4 bases between the two ends. As DNA, the CDR3 is TGCAGTGCTAGGAGAGAAAAACTGTTTTTT. It encodes CSARREKLFF.

V gene TRBV12-3 or TRBV12-4 combines with J gene TRBJ1-1; the match to TRBD1 covers 8 bases. The CDR3 has 13 amino acids. Trimming removed 6 bases from V and 14 bases from J; junction bases left unmatched: 14. DNA for the CDR3: TGTGCCAGCAGCTATGGTCGGACAGGGACGAGATTCTTT. Its protein is CASSYGRTGTRFF.

V usage is TRBV28 and J usage is TRBJ1-1; 7 bases agree with TRBD1. V trimming: 0 bases; J trimming: 5 bases; junction bases outside the gene matches: 15. Germline CDR1 and CDR2: MDHEN and SYDVKM. The CDR3 is 18 residues long. Written as DNA, the CDR3 is TGTGCCAGCAGTTTATGGGGGATCGGACAGGCAAGTAAAACTGAAGCTTTCTTT. This codes for CASSLWGIGQASKTEAFF.

V usage is TRBV19 and J usage is TRBJ1-5; TRBD1 is a possible D gene (5 bases). Germline-derived CDR1 and CDR2 are LNHDA and SQIVND (reference sequence). CDR3 length: 17 amino acids. V was trimmed by 3 bases and J by 2 bases, leaving 17 bases between them. CDR3 bases: TGTGCCAGTAGTATCCGGGCAGTGGGGCTTGGCAATCAGCCCCAGCATTTT. It codes for CASSIRAVGLGNQPQHF. The whole variable domain, remainder taken from reference TRBV19 and TRBJ1-5, is DGGITQSPKYLFRKEGQNVTLSCEQNLNHDAMYWYRQDPGQGLRLIYYSQIVNDFQKGDIAEGYSVSREKKESFPLTVTSAQKNPTAFYLCASSIRAVGLGNQPQHFGDGTRLSIL.